This T cell receptor beta chain was documented in a study of T-cell reconstitution after alpha-beta-depleted transplantation in children. At least ten counts were recorded for this clonotype. TCRbeta library preparation incorporated unique molecular identifiers. TCRdb ran MiXCR on the PCR reads and lists one entry per CDR3 protein. Among almost 500,000 distinct CDR3 sequences listed, 9.5% to 15% were seen once. Material: PBMCs from the stem cell graft donor, obtained from the stem cell graft. The TCR originated in a human donor who donated a stem cell graft to a child with combined immunodeficiency.

CDR3 nucleotide sequence: TGTGCCAGCAGCGGATGGAGGACGCCCCAGCATTTT. Amino acids: CASSGWRTPQHF. This chain links TRBV7-8 with TRBJ1-5; D gene unclear. In germline, CDR1 is SGHVS, CDR2 FQNEAQ. Trimming cost V 5 bases and J 9 bases, with 11 bases left between them. CDR3 length: 12 residues.